What follows is one T cell receptor beta chain and its context. Per the authors' pipeline: Scientists estimated how many nucleated cells there were by amplifying reference gene primers. Assay: immunoSEQ multiplex PCR; the TCRdb copy retains only in-frame clones and omits some. That table is the source of V, J and clone size, and D and trimming were worked out from the DNA. Counted here are some 400,000 clones, roughly 89% occurring once; the ten biggest clones make up about 1.7%. The length of the CDR3 is 15 residues. The germline CDR1 and CDR2 sequences are MDHEN and SYDVKM. The ends were cut back, 3 bases at V and 4 bases at J, with 15 bases in the middle. This specimen comes from a study of blood T cell repertoires in COVID-19. Across the whole study: There were acute and convalescent COVID-19 samples, and they came from the United States, Italy and Spain.

Participant reports of clinical history set cohort assignment. The source of this sequence is a woman in her twenties or thirties who had recovered from COVID-19. The rearrangement links TRBV28 to TRBJ1-1; tentative D call: TRBD1 (5 bases). Sequencing input: PBMCs or T cells enriched from blood (not recorded which). CDR3 region: CASSFPEGPGTEAFF. The CDR3 nucleotides are TGTGCCAGCAGTTTTCCGGAGGGGCCAGGCACTGAAGCTTTCTTT. Full variable domain (remainder filled in from reference TRBV28 and TRBJ1-1): DVKVTQSSRYLVKRTGEKVFLECVQDMDHENMFWYRQDPGLGLRLIYFSYDVKMKEKGDIPEGYSVSREKKERFSLILESASTNQTSMYLCASSFPEGPGTEAFFGQGTRLTVV.